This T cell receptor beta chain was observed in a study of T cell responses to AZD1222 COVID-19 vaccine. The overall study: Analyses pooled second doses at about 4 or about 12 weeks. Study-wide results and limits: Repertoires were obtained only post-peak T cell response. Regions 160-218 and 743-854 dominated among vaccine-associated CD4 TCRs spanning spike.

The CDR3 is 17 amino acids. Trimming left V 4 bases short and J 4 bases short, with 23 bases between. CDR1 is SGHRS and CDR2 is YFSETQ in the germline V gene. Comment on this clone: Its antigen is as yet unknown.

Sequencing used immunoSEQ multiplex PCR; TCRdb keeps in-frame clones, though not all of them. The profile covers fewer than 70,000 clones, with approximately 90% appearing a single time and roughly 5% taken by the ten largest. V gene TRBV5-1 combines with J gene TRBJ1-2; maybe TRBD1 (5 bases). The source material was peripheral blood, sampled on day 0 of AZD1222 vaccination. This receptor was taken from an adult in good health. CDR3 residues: CASSPDGQGGLAYGYTF. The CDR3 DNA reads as TGCGCCAGCAGCCCCGACGGGCAGGGAGGTCTCGCCTATGGCTACACCTTC.